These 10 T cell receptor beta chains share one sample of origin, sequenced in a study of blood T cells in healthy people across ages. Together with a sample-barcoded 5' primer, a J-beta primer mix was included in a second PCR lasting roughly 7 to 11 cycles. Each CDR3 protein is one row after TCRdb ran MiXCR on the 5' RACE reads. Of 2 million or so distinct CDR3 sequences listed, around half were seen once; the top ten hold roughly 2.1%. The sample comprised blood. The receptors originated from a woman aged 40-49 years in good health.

CDR3 protein: CASSRDPGYTF. The CDR3 bases are TGTGCCAGCAGCCGGGACCCCGGCTACACCTTC. This chain joins TRBV7-2 and TRBJ1-2; D perhaps matches TRBD1 (5 bases). The V and J ends lost 5 bases and 8 bases respectively, with 9 bases between them. The length of the CDR3 is 11 residues. Germline values: CDR1 SGHTA, CDR2 FQGNSA.

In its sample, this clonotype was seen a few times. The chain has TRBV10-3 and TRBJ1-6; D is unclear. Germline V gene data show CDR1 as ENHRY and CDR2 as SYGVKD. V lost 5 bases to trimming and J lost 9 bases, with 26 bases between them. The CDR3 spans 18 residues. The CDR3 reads CAISRIRSGGIYFSPLHF. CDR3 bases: TGTGCCATCAGTAGAATTCGCAGTGGTGGAATTTATTTTTCACCCCTCCACTTT.

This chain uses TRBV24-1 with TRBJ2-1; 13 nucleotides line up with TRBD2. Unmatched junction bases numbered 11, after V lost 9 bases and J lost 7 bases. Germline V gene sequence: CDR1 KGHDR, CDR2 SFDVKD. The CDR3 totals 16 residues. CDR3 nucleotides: TGTGCCACCGATGGAGGACCGGGACTAGCGGGGAATGAGCAGTTCTTC. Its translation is CATDGGPGLAGNEQFF.

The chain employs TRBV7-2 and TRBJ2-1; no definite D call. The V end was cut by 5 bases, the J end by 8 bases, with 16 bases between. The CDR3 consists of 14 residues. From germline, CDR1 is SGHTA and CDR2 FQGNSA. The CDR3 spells CASSHDLGVYEQFF. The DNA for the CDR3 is TGTGCCAGCAGCCACGATCTCGGCGTGTATGAGCAGTTCTTC.

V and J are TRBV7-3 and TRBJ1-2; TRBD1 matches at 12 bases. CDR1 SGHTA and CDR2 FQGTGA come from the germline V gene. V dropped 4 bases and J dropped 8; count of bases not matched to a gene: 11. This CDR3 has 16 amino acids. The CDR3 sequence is CASSSNPGQGAKGYTF. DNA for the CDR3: TGTGCCAGCAGCTCCAACCCGGGACAGGGGGCGAAAGGCTACACCTTC.

The CDR3 sequence: CASSQEGQKGANVLTF. Written as DNA, the CDR3 is TGTGCCAGCAGCCAAGAAGGGCAAAAAGGGGCCAACGTCCTGACTTTC. V usage is TRBV4-2 and J usage is TRBJ2-6; no definite D call. Germline V gene lookup returns CDR1 LGHNA and CDR2 YNFKEQ. The CDR3 length is 16 residues. Between the trimmed V and J ends, which lost 0 bases and 4 bases, there was a span of 10 bases.

The CDR3 DNA reads TGTGCCAGCAGGTCCAGGGAGAGGGTTGGCTACACCTTC. Amino acid sequence: CASRSRERVGYTF. This rearrangement joins TRBV6-6 to TRBJ1-2; TRBD1 is a possible D gene (5 bases). The germline V and J ends were trimmed by 6 bases and 7 bases, with 15 bases remaining between them. The CDR3 spans 13 residues. Per the germline V gene, CDR1 is MNHNY and CDR2 is SVGAGI (reference sequence).

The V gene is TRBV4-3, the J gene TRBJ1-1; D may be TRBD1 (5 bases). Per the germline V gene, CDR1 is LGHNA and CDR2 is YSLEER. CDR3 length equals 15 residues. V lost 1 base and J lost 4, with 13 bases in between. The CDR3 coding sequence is TGCGCCAGCAGCCAAGGGGTGGGGGTAGCCACTGAAGCTTTCTTT. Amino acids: CASSQGVGVATEAFF.

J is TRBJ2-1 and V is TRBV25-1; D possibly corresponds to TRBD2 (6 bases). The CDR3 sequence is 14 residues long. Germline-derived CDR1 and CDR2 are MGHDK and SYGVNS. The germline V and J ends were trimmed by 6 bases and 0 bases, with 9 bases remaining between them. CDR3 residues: CASREGSSYNEQFF. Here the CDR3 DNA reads TGTGCCAGCAGGGAGGGGAGCTCCTACAATGAGCAGTTCTTC.

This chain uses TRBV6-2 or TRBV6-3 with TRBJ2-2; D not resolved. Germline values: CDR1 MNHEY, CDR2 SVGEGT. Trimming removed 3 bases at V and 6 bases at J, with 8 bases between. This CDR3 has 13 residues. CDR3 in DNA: TGTGCCAGCAGTTATCTAAAGCCCGGGGAGCTGTTTTTT. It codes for CASSYLKPGELFF.